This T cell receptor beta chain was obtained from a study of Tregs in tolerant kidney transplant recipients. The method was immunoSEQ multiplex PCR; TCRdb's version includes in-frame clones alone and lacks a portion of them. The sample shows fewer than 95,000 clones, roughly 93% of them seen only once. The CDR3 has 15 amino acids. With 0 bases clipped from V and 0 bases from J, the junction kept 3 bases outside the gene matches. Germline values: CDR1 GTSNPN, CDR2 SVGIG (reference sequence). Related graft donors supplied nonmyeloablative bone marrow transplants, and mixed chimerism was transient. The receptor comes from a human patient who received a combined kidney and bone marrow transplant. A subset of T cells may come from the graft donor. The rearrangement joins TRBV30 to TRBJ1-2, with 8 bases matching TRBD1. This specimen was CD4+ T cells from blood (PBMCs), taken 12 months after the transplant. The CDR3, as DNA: TGTGCCTGGAGTGTAAGCAGGGGGCCTAACTATGGCTACACCTTC. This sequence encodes CAWSVSRGPNYGYTF.